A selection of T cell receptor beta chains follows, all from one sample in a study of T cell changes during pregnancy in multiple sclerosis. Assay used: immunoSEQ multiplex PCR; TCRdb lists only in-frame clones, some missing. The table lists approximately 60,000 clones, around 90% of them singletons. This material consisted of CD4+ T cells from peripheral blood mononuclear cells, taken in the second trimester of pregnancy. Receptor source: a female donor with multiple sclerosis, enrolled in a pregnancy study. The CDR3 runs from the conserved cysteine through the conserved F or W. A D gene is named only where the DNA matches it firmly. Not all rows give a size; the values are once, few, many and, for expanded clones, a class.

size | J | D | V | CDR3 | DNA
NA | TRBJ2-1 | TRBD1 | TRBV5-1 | CASSLAVGQAIEQFF | TGCGCCAGCAGCTTGGCGGTGGGACAGGCTATTGAGCAGTTCTTC
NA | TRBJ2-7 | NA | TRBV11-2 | CASSPTRNEQYF | TGTGCCAGCAGCCCAACGAGGAACGAGCAGTACTTC
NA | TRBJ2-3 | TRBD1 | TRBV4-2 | CASSPGGTDTQYF | TGTGCCAGCAGCCCAGGGGGCACGGATACGCAGTATTTT
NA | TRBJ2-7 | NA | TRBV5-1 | CASSLARRTEKYEQYF | TGCGCCAGCAGCTTGGCCCGCCGGACAGAGAAATACGAGCAGTACTTC
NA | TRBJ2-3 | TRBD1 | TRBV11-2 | CASRPSPRGRTDTQYF | TGTGCCAGCAGACCCAGCCCCAGGGGGCGCACAGATACGCAGTATTTT
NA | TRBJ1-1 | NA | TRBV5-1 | CASSPGYPNTEAFF | TGCGCCAGCAGCCCAGGGTATCCGAACACTGAAGCTTTCTTT
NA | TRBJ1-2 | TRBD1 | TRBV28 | CASTEAGGYDYGYTF | TGTGCCAGCACGGAGGCAGGGGGCTACGATTATGGCTACACCTTC
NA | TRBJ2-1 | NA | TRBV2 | CASASTEFGTAGQFF | TGTGCCAGCGCTTCGACTGAATTTGGGACTGCTGGGCAGTTCTTC
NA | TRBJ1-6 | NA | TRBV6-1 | CASSEYVGSPLHF | TGTGCCAGCAGTGAATATGTCGGTTCACCCCTCCACTTT
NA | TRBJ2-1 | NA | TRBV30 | CAWTGGYNEQFF | TGTGCCTGGACTGGAGGTTACAATGAGCAGTTCTTC
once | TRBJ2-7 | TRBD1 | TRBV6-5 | CASSLGQASYEQYF | TGTGCCAGCAGTCTGGGACAGGCTTCCTACGAGCAGTACTTC
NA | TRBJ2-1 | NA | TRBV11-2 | CASSTRGIPIYNEQFF | TGTGCCAGCAGCACTCGCGGGATCCCAATCTACAATGAGCAGTTCTTC
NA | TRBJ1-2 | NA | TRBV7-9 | CASSPDSYGYTF | TGTGCCAGCAGCCCTGACAGCTATGGCTACACCTTC
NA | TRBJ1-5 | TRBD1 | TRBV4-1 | CASSQGTGGQPQHF | TGCGCCAGCAGCCAAGGGACAGGGGGTCAGCCCCAGCATTTT
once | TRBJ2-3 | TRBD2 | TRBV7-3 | CASSSQAGMTDTQYF | TGTGCCAGCAGCTCACAAGCGGGAATGACAGATACGCAGTATTTT
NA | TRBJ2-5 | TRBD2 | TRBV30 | CAWSVLDSGRGKAQYF | TGTGCCTGGAGTGTACTAGATAGCGGGAGGGGTAAGGCCCAGTACTTC
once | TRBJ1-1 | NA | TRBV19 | CASSTDRPNTEAFF | TGTGCCAGTAGTACCGACAGGCCGAACACTGAAGCTTTCTTT
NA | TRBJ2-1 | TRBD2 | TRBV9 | CASSVGLAGFGSYNEQFF | TGTGCCAGCAGCGTAGGACTAGCGGGGTTTGGGTCCTACAATGAGCAGTTCTTC
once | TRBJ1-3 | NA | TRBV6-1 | CASSFEESGNTIYF | TGTGCCAGCAGCTTTGAGGAGTCTGGAAACACCATATATTTT
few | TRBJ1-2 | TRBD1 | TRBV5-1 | CASSLTGGIGYTF | TGCGCCAGCAGCTTGACAGGGGGCATTGGCTACACCTTC
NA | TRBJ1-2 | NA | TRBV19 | CASSISESNYGYTF | TGTGCCAGTAGTATATCCGAGTCTAACTATGGCTACACCTTC
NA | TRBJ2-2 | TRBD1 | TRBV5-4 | CASSPGGPGTGELFF | TGTGCCAGCAGCCCAGGGGGCCCGGGCACCGGGGAGCTGTTTTTT
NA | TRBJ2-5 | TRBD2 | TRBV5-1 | CASSQLASGQETQYF | TGCGCCAGCAGCCAACTGGCTAGCGGGCAAGAGACCCAGTACTTC
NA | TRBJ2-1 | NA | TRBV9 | CASSVATGSYNEQFF | TGTGCCAGCAGCGTAGCGACAGGATCCTACAATGAGCAGTTCTTC
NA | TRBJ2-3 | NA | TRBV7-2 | CASSVSGILTQYF | TGTGCCAGCAGCGTTTCAGGGATTCTCACGCAGTATTTT
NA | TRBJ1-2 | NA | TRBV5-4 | CASTSEGARGYGYTF | TGTGCCAGCACCTCGGAAGGGGCTAGAGGCTATGGCTACACCTTC
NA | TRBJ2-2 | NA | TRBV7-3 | CASSIDSGELFF | TGTGCCAGCAGCATTGACAGCGGGGAGCTGTTTTTT
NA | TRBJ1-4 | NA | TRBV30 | CAWSSGGTTNEKLFF | TGTGCCTGGAGTTCGGGCGGGACCACAAATGAAAAACTGTTTTTT
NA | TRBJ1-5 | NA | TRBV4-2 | CASSQDVGGGNQPQHF | TGTGCCAGCAGCCAAGATGTGGGGGGGGGCAATCAGCCCCAGCATTTT
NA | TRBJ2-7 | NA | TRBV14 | CASSPRLPPYEQYF | TGTGCCAGCAGCCCAAGACTGCCCCCATACGAGCAGTACTTC
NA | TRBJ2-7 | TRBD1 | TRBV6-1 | CASSEASTGGDYEQYF | TGTGCCAGCAGTGAAGCCTCGACAGGGGGGGACTACGAGCAGTACTTC